These T cell receptor beta chains were read from a single sample in a study of technical replicates of blood from a few donors. The repertoire was sequenced with immunoSEQ multiplex PCR; TCRdb's copy has only in-frame clones and lacks some. The sample contains nearly 90,000 clones, 95% of which appear only once. Sequencing was done on a sample of T cells isolated from PBMCs. The receptors originated from a human donor in good health. The CDR3 runs from the conserved cysteine through the conserved F or W. Fields, in order: J gene, D gene, CDR3 length, clone size, V gene, CDR3 protein, CDR3 DNA. D genes are given only for firm matches. For some rows the clone size is stated as once, few or many, or as a class when expanded; others skip it.

TRBJ2-1 | . | 14 | . | TRBV5-1 | CASSLASSYNEQFF | TGCGCCAGCAGCCTAGCGAGCTCCTACAATGAGCAGTTCTTC
TRBJ2-7 | TRBD2 | 16 | . | TRBV5-4 | CASRNELAGGLYEQYF | TGTGCCAGCAGAAACGAACTAGCGGGAGGGCTCTACGAGCAGTACTTC
TRBJ2-3 | . | 17 | . | TRBV18 | CASSPRDGPSGTDTQYF | TGTGCCAGCTCACCACGGGACGGACCTAGCGGCACAGATACGCAGTATTTT
TRBJ2-3 | TRBD1 | 15 | . | TRBV19 | CASSIRKGAADTQYF | TGTGCCAGTAGTATAAGGAAGGGGGCCGCAGATACGCAGTATTTT
TRBJ1-1 | . | 13 | . | TRBV5-6 | CASRRQVKTEAFF | TGTGCCAGCAGACGACAGGTCAAAACTGAAGCTTTCTTT
TRBJ2-1 | TRBD2 | 16 | . | TRBV27 | CASSSLLAGGLNEQFF | TGTGCCAGCAGTTCTCTCTTAGCGGGAGGCCTCAATGAGCAGTTCTTC
TRBJ1-2 | . | 12 | . | TRBV25-1 | CASNRGGEGYTF | TGTGCCAGCAATAGGGGTGGAGAAGGCTACACCTTC
TRBJ1-4 | . | 15 | . | TRBV11-3 | CASSSHRDYGEKLFF | TGTGCCAGCAGCTCCCACCGGGACTATGGAGAAAAACTGTTTTTT
TRBJ1-2 | . | 14 | . | TRBV4-1 | CASSPLERGYGYTF | TGCGCCAGCAGCCCCCTGGAAAGGGGATATGGCTACACCTTC
TRBJ1-5 | . | 15 | . | TRBV27 | CASSMKGLNNQPQHF | TGTGCCAGCAGCATGAAGGGGTTAAACAATCAGCCCCAGCATTTT
TRBJ2-7 | . | 13 | . | TRBV4-3 | CASSQDRPYEQYF | TGCGCCAGCAGCCAGGACAGACCGTACGAGCAGTACTTC
TRBJ1-2 | . | 13 | . | TRBV27 | CASSLWPTEGYTF | TGTGCCAGCAGTTTATGGCCGACAGAGGGCTACACCTTC
TRBJ1-1 | TRBD1 | 14 | once | TRBV28 | CASSSSDRDTEAFF | TGTGCCAGCAGTTCGTCCGACAGGGACACTGAAGCTTTCTTT
TRBJ1-2 | TRBD1 | 15 | . | TRBV30 | CAWMFGTGGVDGYTF | TGTGCCTGGATGTTTGGGACAGGGGGCGTTGATGGCTACACCTTC
TRBJ2-7 | . | 13 | . | TRBV2 | CASLTGVSYEQYF | TGTGCCAGCTTAACGGGGGTATCCTACGAGCAGTACTTC
TRBJ2-5 | TRBD2 | 14 | . | TRBV7-3 | CASSLGAGEETQYF | TGTGCCAGCAGCTTAGGGGCGGGAGAAGAGACCCAGTACTTC
TRBJ2-3 | . | 14 | . | TRBV27 | CASSVSGNTDTQYF | TGTGCCAGCAGTGTCTCAGGGAACACAGATACGCAGTATTTT
TRBJ1-2 | TRBD1 | 15 | . | TRBV28 | CASSPTRQGLYGYTF | TGTGCCAGCAGTCCGACTCGACAGGGGCTTTATGGCTACACCTTC
TRBJ1-1 | . | 12 | . | TRBV9 | CASSVTNTEAFF | TGTGCCAGCAGCGTAACTAACACTGAAGCTTTCTTT
TRBJ2-2 | TRBD2 | 19 | . | TRBV9 | CASSERIGAGGPNTGELFF | TGTGCCAGCAGCGAGAGAATTGGAGCGGGAGGGCCGAACACCGGGGAGCTGTTTTTT
TRBJ1-1 | . | 12 | . | TRBV2 | CASRAGNTEAFF | TGTGCCAGCAGGGCAGGGAACACTGAAGCTTTCTTT
TRBJ2-7 | . | 14 | . | TRBV5-5 | CASSLDQGSYEQYF | TGTGCCAGCAGCTTGGATCAGGGCAGCTACGAGCAGTACTTC
TRBJ2-1 | . | 13 | once | TRBV9 | CASSVGSQNEQFF | TGTGCCAGCAGCGTAGGTTCACAGAATGAGCAGTTCTTC
TRBJ1-2 | TRBD1 | 13 | . | TRBV9 | CASSPGTGHGYTF | TGTGCCAGCAGCCCGGGGACAGGCCATGGCTACACCTTC
TRBJ2-5 | TRBD1 | 14 | . | TRBV28 | CASSRAGGEETQYF | TGTGCCAGCAGTCGAGCAGGGGGAGAAGAGACCCAGTACTTC
TRBJ2-4 | . | 16 | . | TRBV5-1 | CASSLRGEALQNIQYF | TGCGCCAGCAGCTTGAGAGGGGAGGCGCTCCAAAACATTCAGTACTTC
TRBJ1-2 | . | 15 | . | TRBV5-1 | CASSKGHRITYGYTF | TGCGCCAGCAGCAAGGGACACCGGATAACCTATGGCTACACCTTC
TRBJ2-7 | . | 12 | . | TRBV19 | CASSSGAYEQYF | TGTGCCAGTAGTTCCGGGGCCTACGAGCAGTACTTC
TRBJ2-7 | . | 14 | . | TRBV6-6 | CASSYSRGFYEQYF | TGTGCCAGCAGTTACTCTAGGGGGTTCTACGAGCAGTACTTC
TRBJ1-5 | . | 17 | once | TRBV4-3 | CASSQDLAGALNQPQHF | TGCGCCAGCAGCCAAGATTTGGCAGGGGCACTCAATCAGCCCCAGCATTTT
TRBJ1-1 | . | 14 | . | TRBV28 | CASSYGGSDTEAFF | TGTGCCAGCAGTTATGGCGGCTCGGACACTGAAGCTTTCTTT
TRBJ2-1 | TRBD1 | 15 | . | TRBV18 | CASSLRTGGSNEQFF | TGTGCCAGCTCACTCCGGACAGGGGGCTCCAATGAGCAGTTCTTC
TRBJ2-1 | TRBD2 | 15 | . | TRBV10-3 | CAISESGEGSNEQFF | TGTGCCATCAGTGAGTCGGGGGAGGGCAGTAATGAGCAGTTCTTC
TRBJ1-2 | TRBD1 | 14 | . | TRBV30 | CAWSRTGGRGGYTF | TGTGCCTGGTCCCGGACAGGGGGCAGGGGTGGCTACACCTTC
TRBJ2-5 | . | 14 | . | TRBV18 | CASSPRDFQETQYF | TGTGCCAGCTCACCCCGGGACTTCCAAGAGACCCAGTACTTC
TRBJ2-6 | . | 15 | . | TRBV7-7 | CASSNAGSGANVLTF | TGTGCCAGCAGCAACGCGGGGTCTGGGGCCAACGTCCTGACTTTC
TRBJ2-7 | . | 12 | . | TRBV30 | CAWGVNPYEQYF | TGTGCCTGGGGAGTTAACCCCTACGAGCAGTACTTC
TRBJ2-1 | . | 13 | . | TRBV30 | CAWSVGSHNEQFF | TGTGCCTGGAGTGTCGGTAGCCACAATGAGCAGTTCTTC
TRBJ1-2 | . | 19 | . | TRBV9 | CASSVGVGEGKGSSYGYTF | TGTGCCAGCAGCGTAGGCGTGGGTGAGGGAAAGGGTTCTAGCTATGGCTACACCTTC
TRBJ2-1 | . | 13 | . | TRBV19 | CASRRGSSDEQFF | TGTGCCAGTAGACGGGGTAGCAGCGACGAGCAGTTCTTC
TRBJ2-1 | TRBD1 | 12 | . | TRBV29-1 | CSVASGGYEQFF | TGCAGCGTTGCCTCAGGGGGCTATGAGCAGTTCTTC
TRBJ2-6 | TRBD1 | 13 | . | TRBV27 | CASSFGDRVVLTF | TGTGCCAGCAGTTTCGGGGACAGGGTCGTCCTGACTTTC
TRBJ2-5 | . | 13 | . | TRBV15 | CATSRDQRETQYF | TGTGCCACCAGCAGAGATCAGCGAGAGACCCAGTACTTC
TRBJ1-1 | . | 16 | . | TRBV15 | CATSKGEEAMNTEAFF | TGTGCCACCAGCAAAGGGGAGGAGGCCATGAACACTGAAGCTTTCTTT
TRBJ1-4 | . | 15 | . | TRBV27 | CASSFRGTPNEKLFF | TGTGCCAGCAGTTTTCGCGGGACGCCAAATGAAAAACTGTTTTTT